One sample yielded the 8 T cell receptor beta chains listed below, sequenced in a study of cytomegalovirus exposure and HLA in healthy donors. This PCR relied on a set of 60 Vbeta primers and 13 Jbeta primers. Clones were read by immunoSEQ multiplex PCR, and TCRdb kept only the in-frame ones, dropping some. The sample has approximately 130,000 clones, roughly 70% seen once. What was sequenced was PBMCs. These receptors originate from a man aged 30-40 years in good health and CMV-seronegative.

V gene TRBV27 combines with J gene TRBJ2-6; D is possibly TRBD2 (5 bases). Trimming pared 7 bases from V and 4 bases from J, leaving 26 bases between. The CDR3 loop spans 19 amino acids. In germline, CDR1 is MNHEY, CDR2 SMNVEV (reference sequence). The CDR3 DNA is TGTGCCAGCAACCGGCAGGTACTAGATGAAGTTTCCGGGGCCAACGTCCTGACTTTC. Its translation is CASNRQVLDEVSGANVLTF.

The V call is TRBV6-1, the J call TRBJ2-6, with D unresolved. CDR3 length: 15 residues. The ends were cut back, 5 bases at V and 4 bases at J, with 12 bases in the middle. Looked up from germline, CDR1 is MNHNS and CDR2 is SASEGT. CDR3 protein: CASSPAGLGANVLTF. The CDR3 DNA is TGTGCCAGCAGTCCCGCTGGGCTAGGGGCCAACGTCCTGACTTTC.

The genes are TRBV7-3 and TRBJ2-7; 7 bases line up with TRBD1. The germline V gene has CDR1 SGHTA and CDR2 FQGTGA. V was clipped by 0 bases and J by 0 bases; unmatched bases: 5. The CDR3 loop spans 16 amino acids. DNA of the CDR3: TGTGCCAGCAGCTTAACTCCGGACAGGAACTCCTACGAGCAGTACTTC. Protein product: CASSLTPDRNSYEQYF.

The chain uses TRBV6-5 and TRBJ2-1; D is possibly TRBD2 (5 bases). The CDR3 contains 14 residues. Trimming pared 0 bases from V and 10 bases from J, leaving 13 bases between. Per the germline V gene, CDR1 is MNHEY and CDR2 is SVGAGI. The CDR3 bases are TGTGCCAGCAGTTACTCCGATACTAGAAGCGAGCAGTTCTTC. Translating gives CASSYSDTRSEQFF.

The genes are TRBV27 and TRBJ2-1, with TRBD2 matching 7 bases. The CDR3 has 16 residues. With V trimmed by 7 bases and J by 4 bases, 13 bases remained unmatched. The V gene's germline CDR1 is MNHEY and CDR2 SMNVEV (reference sequence). CDR3 DNA sequence: TGTGCCAGCAACTCGTTGTCTAGCGGCAGATACAATGAGCAGTTCTTC. Encoded protein: CASNSLSSGRYNEQFF.

A few counts support this clone. CDR3 nucleotides: TGTGCCAGTAGTATAGAGGAGACGTCCTATGGCTACACCTTC. Translated: CASSIEETSYGYTF. This chain uses TRBV19 with TRBJ1-2; D unclear. CDR3 length: 14 amino acids. CDR1 and CDR2 (germline): LNHDA, SQIVND (reference sequence). Trimming cost V 0 bases and J 4 bases, with 9 bases left between them.

The chain recombines TRBV5-5 with TRBJ2-5, with D uncertain. The CDR3 is made up of 13 amino acids. Trimming left V 5 bases short and J 4 bases short, with 12 bases between. Per germline, CDR1 SGHKS and CDR2 YYEKEE (reference sequence). The CDR3 nucleotides are TGTGCCAGCAGTTGGGCTGTCTTAGAGACCCAGTACTTC. The encoded protein is CASSWAVLETQYF.

This sequence joins TRBV30 and TRBJ1-3; 9 bases align to TRBD1. Looked up from germline, CDR1 is GTSNPN and CDR2 is SVGIG (reference sequence). The CDR3 spans 15 residues. The V and J ends lost 3 bases and 4 bases, in that order; junction bases with no gene match: 7. The CDR3 nucleotides are TGTGCCTGGAGGGGGGACAGGGTCTCAGGAAACACCATATATTTT. It specifies CAWRGDRVSGNTIYF.